One sample yielded the 10 T cell receptor beta chains listed below, sequenced in a study of T cells in tuberculosis. Time point noted: new active TB diagnosis, blood taken before or within 7 days of starting treatment. TCRdb keeps only in-frame clones here, not all; method: immunoSEQ multiplex PCR. Here the sample spans roughly 34,000 clones, approximately 90% being singletons. This specimen was PBMCs, taken at tuberculosis diagnosis. These receptors all stem from an adult with tuberculosis.

This clone was observed a few times. The rearrangement uses TRBV12-5 and TRBJ1-5; the D gene is possibly TRBD1 (6 bases). V lost 1 base and J lost 1, with 8 bases in between. Germline V gives CDR1 LGHNT, CDR2 FRNRAP. The CDR3 sequence is 15 residues long. CDR3 sequence reads: CASGLGTASNQPQHF. CDR3 bases: TGTGCTAGTGGTTTGGGGACAGCAAGCAATCAGCCCCAGCATTTT.

The chain combines TRBV5-6 with TRBJ1-2; 9 bases map to TRBD1. V trimming: 0 bases; J trimming: 8 bases; junction bases outside the gene matches: 8. The CDR3 has 15 amino acids. Germline CDR1 and CDR2: SGHDT and YYEEEE. The CDR3 region has the DNA TGTGCCAGCAGCTTGGTCCCCGGGACAGGGTACGGCTACACCTTC. Translated: CASSLVPGTGYGYTF.

DNA for the CDR3: TGCGCCAGCAGCCATGACGACAGGGGCTCCTACAATGAGCAGTTCTTC. Translated: CASSHDDRGSYNEQFF. V and J are TRBV4-1 and TRBJ2-1; TRBD1 aligns across 8 bases. Germline V lookup: CDR1 MGHRA, CDR2 YSYEKL. Trimming removed 3 bases from V and 0 bases from J; junction bases left unmatched: 4. The CDR3 consists of 16 residues.

This clone was found a few times. The chain employs TRBV5-1 and TRBJ1-2, with 12 positions matching TRBD1. Trimming took 4 bases from V and 4 from J; bases not matched to a gene: 5. Germline V gene sequence: CDR1 SGHRS, CDR2 YFSETQ. This CDR3 contains 15 residues. The DNA for the CDR3 is TGCGCCAGCAGCCCGGGGACAGGGGGCTTCTATGGCTACACCTTC. Amino acids: CASSPGTGGFYGYTF.

The J gene is TRBJ1-6, the V gene TRBV7-2, with D hard to call. Germline CDR1 and CDR2: SGHTA and FQGNSA. The CDR3 has 13 amino acids. Trimming took 9 bases from V and 0 from J, leaving 6 bases between them. For the CDR3, the DNA is TGTGCCAGACAGAGCTCCTATAATTCACCCCTCCACTTT. Its protein product is CARQSSYNSPLHF.

The chain recombines TRBV7-2 with TRBJ1-4; tentatively, D is TRBD1 (6 bases). Germline CDR1 is SGHTA and CDR2 is FQGNSA. V was trimmed by 5 bases and J by 1 base, leaving 11 bases between them. This CDR3 comprises 15 residues. The chain's CDR3 is CASSLRGGTNEKLFF. The CDR3 DNA reads TGTGCCAGCAGCCTAAGGGGGGGAACTAATGAAAAACTGTTTTTT.

V is TRBV5-1 and J is TRBJ2-7; TRBD2 matches 8 bases. The germline V gene encodes CDR1 SGHRS and CDR2 YFSETQ. The J segment lost 4 bases and the V segment lost 0 bases, leaving 6 bases of the junction unmatched. The CDR3 totals 15 residues. CDR3 sequence (DNA): TGCGCCAGCAGCTTGGGGGGGACTAGAGATTACGAGCAGTACTTC. Its translation: CASSLGGTRDYEQYF.

This clone has only a few counts. The chain carries TRBV5-1 and TRBJ2-4; 9 positions match TRBD1. The CDR3 is 16 amino acids. V was pared by 5 bases and J by 7 bases, with 13 bases of the junction left unmatched. Germline assignment: CDR1 SGHRS and CDR2 YFSETQ. The DNA of the CDR3 is TGCGCCAGCAGTCAAACAGGGGGCTTTTCTAGGAACATTCAGTACTTC. Its protein product is CASSQTGGFSRNIQYF. Complete variable domain (other parts from reference TRBV5-1 and TRBJ2-4): KAGVTQTPRYLIKTRGQQVTLSCSPISGHRSVSWYQQTPGQGLQFLFEYFSETQRNKGNFPGRFSGRQFSNSRSEMNVSTLELGDSALYLCASSQTGGFSRNIQYFGAGTRLSVL.

As DNA, the CDR3 is TGTGCCAGCAGTTTGGGGGGAGGGGCCCCCTATCAGCCCCAGCATTTT. Its protein product is CASSLGGGAPYQPQHF. This chain uses TRBV28 with TRBJ1-5, with a weak D call TRBD1 (5 bases). The germline V gene has CDR1 MDHEN and CDR2 SYDVKM. V lost 3 bases and J lost 5, with 17 bases in between. This CDR3 has 16 residues.

The V gene is TRBV28, the J gene TRBJ1-2, with TRBD1 as a possible D gene (5 bases). The CDR3 covers 12 residues. The V and J ends lost 4 bases and 4 bases respectively, with 7 bases between them. Germline V lookup: CDR1 MDHEN, CDR2 SYDVKM. CDR3 sequence reads: CASSSGIYGYTF. In nucleotides, the CDR3 is TGTGCCAGCAGTTCAGGGATCTATGGCTACACCTTC.